This T cell receptor (beta chain) is drawn from a study of blood T cell repertoires in COVID-19. At the level of the study: Acute and convalescent COVID-19 samples came from the United States, Italy and Spain. From T cells, B-cell-depleted T cells, or PBMCs came the material, which was cDNA or gDNA.

The CDR3 covers 17 residues. V was shortened by 0 bases and J by 0 bases, with 15 bases between the two germline ends. Germline V gene sequence: CDR1 GTSNPN, CDR2 SVGIG (reference sequence). In the original processing: Reference gene primer amplification in the assay estimated nucleated cell counts. Generated by immunoSEQ multiplex PCR, the TCRdb table keeps only in-frame clones and is missing some. For V, J and clone size, that table is used; D and trimming come from the DNA. The sample lists around 100,000 clones, over 70% seen once, with nearly 0.85% in the top ten. The clonotype originates from a woman aged 65 to 85 with acute or convalescent COVID-19. The rearrangement uses TRBV30 and TRBJ2-1, with D perhaps TRBD1 (5 bases). Specimen: peripheral blood. The CDR3 DNA is TGTGCCTGGAGTGTAGGGGCCTATGCGTCCTCCTACAATGAGCAGTTCTTC. It specifies CAWSVGAYASSYNEQFF.